Each of the 14 T cell receptor beta chains below was sequenced from the same sample in a study of cytomegalovirus exposure and HLA in healthy donors. PCR was performed using 60 Vbeta and 13 Jbeta primers. Sequenced by immunoSEQ multiplex PCR; TCRdb stores in-frame clones only, minus some. The sample has a few hundred thousand clones; about 83% are singletons. The specimen sequenced was PBMCs. The receptors derive from a woman aged 45 to 65 in good health and CMV-seropositive.

The chain has TRBV7-9 and TRBJ2-1; the D gene is possibly TRBD1 (5 bases). Germline V gene data show CDR1 as SEHNR and CDR2 as FQNEAQ (reference sequence). V was clipped by 5 bases and J by 7 bases, with 9 bases between them. This CDR3 has 12 amino acids. Here the CDR3 DNA reads TGTGCCAGCAGCGTAGACAGTAATGAGCAGTTCTTC. It codes for CASSVDSNEQFF.

This chain links TRBV5-1 with TRBJ2-7; the match to TRBD1 covers 9 bases. Germline trimming cut 0 bases from V and 6 bases from J; bases unmatched to any gene: 10. CDR3 length equals 16 residues. Per germline, CDR1 SGHRS and CDR2 YFSETQ. The CDR3 DNA reads TGCGCCAGCAGCTTGGCCGGGACAGGGAGTGGGAGCGAGCAGTACTTC. It specifies CASSLAGTGSGSEQYF. The full variable domain, completed using reference TRBV5-1 and TRBJ2-7, is KAGVTQTPRYLIKTRGQQVTLSCSPISGHRSVSWYQQTPGQGLQFLFEYFSETQRNKGNFPGRFSGRQFSNSRSEMNVSTLELGDSALYLCASSLAGTGSGSEQYFGPGTRLTVT.

The chain joins TRBV9 to TRBJ1-1, with D unresolved. Germline loops: CDR1 SGDLS, CDR2 YYNGEE. Trimming removed 0 bases at V and 8 bases at J, with 17 bases between. The CDR3 contains 15 residues. The CDR3 here is CASSVGADLESEAFF. The CDR3 DNA reads as TGTGCCAGCAGCGTAGGGGCAGACCTCGAGTCAGAAGCTTTCTTT.

This chain uses TRBV27 with TRBJ1-2, with TRBD1 identical over 7 bases. CDR1 and CDR2 from the germline V gene are MNHEY and SMNVEV (reference sequence). The junction had 8 bases not matched to a gene; V was cut back by 3 bases and J by 10 bases. The CDR3 covers 13 residues. In nucleotides, the CDR3 is TGTGCCAGCAGTTTCGTCCGGGACAGAGCCTACACCTTC. Translating gives CASSFVRDRAYTF.

The rearrangement uses TRBV5-1 and TRBJ2-2; 15 nucleotides line up with TRBD2. In germline, CDR1 is SGHRS, CDR2 YFSETQ. Losses at the gene ends were 5 bases for V and 0 bases for J; bases not matched to a gene: 2. The CDR3 has 17 residues. The CDR3 region has the DNA TGCGCCAGCAGAGGGACTAGCGGGGGGTCGAACACCGGGGAGCTGTTTTTT. Translating gives CASRGTSGGSNTGELFF. Looking up the rest from reference TRBV5-1 and TRBJ2-2 gives the full variable domain: KAGVTQTPRYLIKTRGQQVTLSCSPISGHRSVSWYQQTPGQGLQFLFEYFSETQRNKGNFPGRFSGRQFSNSRSEMNVSTLELGDSALYLCASRGTSGGSNTGELFFGEGSRLTVL.

The chain employs TRBV9 and TRBJ1-2; D not certain. Germline CDR1 is SGDLS and CDR2 is YYNGEE. The CDR3 runs to 14 residues. Trimming pared 1 base from V and 5 bases from J, leaving 12 bases between. The CDR3: CASSVRLERYGYTF. The CDR3 coding sequence is TGTGCCAGCAGCGTAAGGCTGGAGAGGTATGGCTACACCTTC.

A single count supports this clone. V is TRBV19 and J is TRBJ1-1, with TRBD1 matching 9 bases. V lost 6 bases to trimming and J lost 1 base; unmatched junction nucleotides: 21. CDR1 is LNHDA, CDR2 SQIVND, per germline (reference sequence). The length of the CDR3 is 20 residues. The CDR3 here is CASSSKRAGTGTHRNTEAFF. CDR3 in DNA: TGTGCCAGTAGCTCCAAACGAGCCGGGACAGGGACGCACCGGAACACTGAAGCTTTCTTT.

This chain links TRBV27 with TRBJ2-5, with D hard to call. V lost 7 bases and J lost 2, with 14 bases in between. This CDR3 spans 14 amino acids. CDR1 is MNHEY, CDR2 SMNVEV, per germline (reference sequence). Here the CDR3 reads CASMSRFQQETQYF. DNA of the CDR3: TGTGCCAGCATGTCTAGATTCCAGCAAGAGACCCAGTACTTC.

The chain joins TRBV27 to TRBJ1-1; a possible D gene is TRBD1 (6 bases). V was cut by 5 bases and J by 5 bases, with 18 bases left in between. This CDR3 comprises 15 residues. Germline V gives CDR1 MNHEY, CDR2 SMNVEV (reference sequence). CDR3 in amino acids: CASSRRGAGLTEAFF. The CDR3 DNA is TGTGCCAGCAGTCGTCGGGGGGCCGGATTGACTGAAGCTTTCTTT.

This clone was seen a handful of times. CDR3 in amino acids: CASSRSPLRLSETQYF. The CDR3, as DNA: TGTGCCAGCAGCCGCTCCCCCCTGAGGCTGTCGGAGACCCAGTACTTC. V gene TRBV11-1 combines with J gene TRBJ2-5; D remains unclear. V gave up 5 bases and J gave up 5 bases, with 21 bases separating them. The CDR3 has 16 residues. Per the germline V gene, CDR1 is SGHAT and CDR2 is FQDESV (reference sequence).

CDR3 region: CASSQGPGWDTTISGANVLTF. In DNA form, the CDR3 reads TGCGCCAGCAGCCAAGGACCTGGCTGGGACACTACGATCTCTGGGGCCAACGTCCTGACTTTC. The chain has TRBV4-3 and TRBJ2-6; the D gene is possibly TRBD1 (6 bases). The ends were cut back, 1 base at V and 0 bases at J, with 22 bases in the middle. There are 21 residues in the CDR3. Germline V gives CDR1 LGHNA, CDR2 YSLEER.

CDR3 DNA sequence: TGTGCCAGCAGTTACTCCCGCACAACTGAAGCTTTCTTT. This sequence encodes CASSYSRTTEAFF. This rearrangement joins TRBV6-5 to TRBJ1-1; D gene uncertain. Germline V gene sequence: CDR1 MNHEY, CDR2 SVGAGI. The CDR3 is 13 residues long. The ends were cut back, 0 bases at V and 5 bases at J, with 7 bases in the middle.

The rearrangement links TRBV6-1 to TRBJ2-7; 9 nucleotides agree with TRBD1. The V segment lost 4 bases and the J segment 3 bases; nucleotides outside the gene matches: 4. Germline V gene data show CDR1 as MNHNS and CDR2 as SASEGT. The CDR3 has 14 residues. The CDR3 nucleotides read TGTGCCAGCAGTGGAGACAGGGGGGGCTACGAGCAGTACTTC. This sequence encodes CASSGDRGGYEQYF.

The chain carries TRBV9 and TRBJ2-5, with D maybe TRBD2 (7 bases). V lost 0 bases to trimming and J lost 5 bases, with 14 bases between them. The CDR3 runs to 15 residues. Germline V gene lookup returns CDR1 SGDLS and CDR2 YYNGEE. The CDR3 loop is CASSVGGGARETQYF. The CDR3 DNA sequence: TGTGCCAGCAGCGTAGGTGGGGGGGCCAGGGAGACCCAGTACTTC.